This T cell receptor beta chain appears in the sequencing data of a study of T cell repertoires in cytomegalovirus infection. Study-level information: An indication of both CMV infection and matching HLA type came from public TCR beta signatures. Study-level findings and limits: The response measured ex vivo was dominated by TCR beta clonotypes (HLA-C-restricted and CMV-specific). Cumulative public TCR beta family frequency identified carriers of CMV plus the relevant HLA.

This clonotype was detected ten times or more. What it recognizes is unknown. CDR3 length equals 13 residues. The V gene's germline CDR1 is SGHTA and CDR2 FQGNSA. V was cut by 2 bases and J by 6 bases, with 9 bases left in between. One entry per CDR3 protein results from TCRdb running MiXCR on the reads. The repertoire holds fewer than 350,000 distinct CDR3 sequences, with roughly 15% as singletons. The sequence was collected from a human donor in good health (CMV status not recorded). Some clones in this sample may be carry-over from other donors' samples. Sequenced sample: PBMCs. This rearrangement joins TRBV7-2 to TRBJ2-3; D unclear. The CDR3 region is CASSLSALDTQYF. The CDR3 DNA sequence: TGTGCCAGCAGCTTAAGTGCGTTGGATACGCAGTATTTT.